This T cell receptor (beta chain) was recovered during a study of blood T cell repertoires in COVID-19. Germline V gives CDR1 KGHDR, CDR2 SFDVKD. With 0 bases removed from V and 9 bases from J, the gap between germline ends came to 17 bases. The CDR3 is 16 residues long. TCRdb's table, derived via immunoSEQ multiplex PCR, lists solely in-frame clones and lacks some. Of approximately 670,000 clones listed, about nine tenths were seen once; the top ten hold roughly 0.25%. V and J are TRBV24-1 and TRBJ2-1; D not certain. Sequences were obtained from peripheral blood. This TCR was sampled from a woman younger than 30 with acute or convalescent COVID-19. CDR3 sequence (DNA): TGTGCCACCAGTGATTTGGGAAGAACTCAGGCTTCTGAGCAGTTCTTC. Translation: CATSDLGRTQASEQFF.